This passage covers 23 T cell receptor beta chains from one sample sequenced in a study of long-term antiretroviral therapy in people with HIV. Investigators performed immunoSEQ version v3.0 at survey level. Generated by immunoSEQ multiplex PCR, the TCRdb table keeps only in-frame clones and is missing some. The data show 15,000 to 20,000 clones, about 81% seen once. The input for sequencing was unsorted PBMCs, taken 0.9 years after starting antiretroviral therapy. The receptors stem from a man between 18 and 29 years old with HIV.

This rearrangement joins TRBV25-1 to TRBJ2-7; D gene ambiguous. Per the germline V gene, CDR1 is MGHDK and CDR2 is SYGVNS. The CDR3 has 9 amino acids. V lost 10 bases and J 6 bases, leaving 7 bases between the germline ends. CDR3 DNA: TGTGCCACCCCTTGCGAGCAGTACTTC. It specifies CATPCEQYF.

The rearrangement uses TRBV10-3 and TRBJ1-1, with TRBD1 matching over 8 bases. This CDR3 region has 15 residues. CDR1 and CDR2 from the germline V gene are ENHRY and SYGVKD. The V and J ends lost 0 bases and 7 bases, in that order; junction bases with no gene match: 7. CDR3 sequence (DNA): TGTGCCATCAGTGAGTCATGGCAGGGGGCCTTTGAAGCTTTCTTT. The encoded protein is CAISESWQGAFEAFF.

V is TRBV14 and J is TRBJ2-1; no firm D call. CDR3 length: 18 amino acids. Germline V lookup: CDR1 SGHDN, CDR2 FVKESK. Trimming stripped 0 bases from V and 3 bases from J, with 18 bases between. The CDR3 reads CASSQDHMGRTGYNEQFF. The DNA of the CDR3 is TGTGCCAGCAGCCAAGATCATATGGGCAGAACCGGCTACAATGAGCAGTTCTTC.

The V gene is TRBV2, the J gene TRBJ2-3, with a possible D match to TRBD1 (5 bases). The ends were cut back, 5 bases at V and 3 bases at J, with 15 bases in the middle. The CDR3 sequence is 15 residues long. The germline V gene has CDR1 SNHLY and CDR2 FYNNEI. CDR3 coding DNA: TGTGCCAGCAGTCAGGACAATTTATATACAGATACGCAGTATTTT. Protein: CASSQDNLYTDTQYF.

This clone was seen just once. The CDR3 reads CASSVVGGGPLHF. As DNA, the CDR3 is TGTGCCAGCAGCGTGGTGGGGGGGGGACCCCTCCACTTT. The J gene is TRBJ1-6, the V gene TRBV14; possibly TRBD1 for D (5 bases). CDR1 is SGHDN and CDR2 is FVKESK in the germline V gene. V was pared by 5 bases and J by 12 bases, with 14 bases between. CDR3 size: 13 residues.

The chain joins TRBV6-1 to TRBJ1-5; D is unclear. The CDR3 contains 14 residues. CDR1 MNHNS and CDR2 SASEGT come from the germline V gene. Trimming removed 1 base at V and 2 bases at J, with 6 bases between. CDR3 sequence reads: CASSEDYGNQPQHF. The CDR3 DNA reads TGTGCCAGCAGTGAAGATTACGGCAATCAGCCCCAGCATTTT.

The chain joins TRBV9 to TRBJ1-1; D is possibly TRBD1 (5 bases). Germline values: CDR1 SGDLS, CDR2 YYNGEE. Trimming pared 1 base from V and 2 bases from J, leaving 12 bases between. The length of the CDR3 is 15 residues. The CDR3 protein is CASSVQWDGNTEAFF. The CDR3 DNA sequence: TGTGCCAGCAGCGTACAGTGGGACGGAAACACTGAAGCTTTCTTT.

The chain joins TRBV6-1 to TRBJ2-7; 10 nucleotides match TRBD1. This CDR3 region has 14 residues. After removal of 8 bases from V and 5 bases from J, the junction contained 9 bases not matched to a gene. Germline CDR1 and CDR2: MNHNS and SASEGT. The CDR3 DNA follows: TGTGCCAGCGAGACAGGGGGCGGCCGTAACGAGCAGTACGTC. This sequence encodes CASETGGGRNEQYV.

The chain uses TRBV7-2 and TRBJ2-3, with 12 bases lining up with TRBD2. Germline CDR1 SGHTA, CDR2 FQGNSA. This CDR3 contains 16 residues. Trimming removed 5 bases from V and 3 bases from J; junction bases left unmatched: 6. CDR3 in DNA: TGTGCCAGCAGCGATGGACTAGCGGGGAATACAGATACGCAGTATTTT. Protein sequence: CASSDGLAGNTDTQYF.

The chain recombines TRBV7-3 with TRBJ2-1; perhaps TRBD2 as D (5 bases). The germline gives CDR1 SGHTA, CDR2 FQGTGA. The V and J ends lost 2 bases and 0 bases respectively, with 8 bases between them. This CDR3 is 15 amino acids long. The CDR3 DNA reads TGTGCCAGCAGCTTAGACGAGGGCTCCTACAATGAGCAGTTCTTC. It translates to CASSLDEGSYNEQFF.

A few counts support this clone. The chain links TRBV4-2 to TRBJ2-1; 8 bases fit TRBD2. The germline V gene encodes CDR1 LGHNA and CDR2 YNFKEQ. The CDR3 is made up of 15 amino acids. The V and J ends lost 0 bases and 3 bases, in that order; junction bases with no gene match: 1. The CDR3 region has the DNA TGTGCCAGCAGCCAAGAGCGGGGGGACTACAATGAGCAGTTCTTC. This sequence encodes CASSQERGDYNEQFF.

The rearrangement links TRBV28 to TRBJ1-3, with 7 bases matching TRBD1. With 5 bases clipped from V and 2 bases from J, the junction kept 9 bases outside the gene matches. Germline CDR1 is MDHEN and CDR2 is SYDVKM. The CDR3 sequence is 16 residues long. This chain's CDR3 is CASSTRQGSPGNTIYF. In DNA, the CDR3 is TGTGCCAGCAGTACCCGACAGGGATCGCCTGGAAACACCATATATTTT.

The chain joins TRBV7-2 to TRBJ2-1; the match to TRBD2 covers 8 bases. Germline lookup yields CDR1 SGHTA and CDR2 FQGNSA. J was trimmed by 8 bases and V by 5 bases; bases with no gene match: 14. This CDR3 has 16 residues. Written as DNA, the CDR3 is TGTGCCAGCAGCCCTAGTAGGGGACTAGGGGTTTATGAGCAGTTCTTC. It is translated as CASSPSRGLGVYEQFF.

CDR3 in amino acids: CASSLIAVPGTVEHF. In DNA, the CDR3 is TGTGCCAGCAGTTTAATTGCGGTCCCCGGGACAGTTGAGCATTTT. J is TRBJ1-5 and V is TRBV28; 7 bases fit TRBD1. Germline V gene lookup returns CDR1 MDHEN and CDR2 SYDVKM. The CDR3 length is 15 residues. After removal of 2 bases from V and 14 bases from J, the junction contained 15 bases not matched to a gene.

The gene calls are TRBV11-2 and TRBJ2-7; no reliable D call. CDR1 and CDR2 from the germline V gene are SGHAT and FQNNGV. The CDR3 runs to 14 residues. The V end lost 1 base, the J end lost 2 bases, and 9 bases lay between the germline ends. Here the CDR3 reads CASSLVPVTYEQYV. In DNA form, the CDR3 reads TGTGCCAGCAGCTTAGTCCCAGTTACCTACGAGCAGTACGTC.

V and J are TRBV28 and TRBJ1-1, with D tentatively TRBD1 (5 bases). Germline V gene data show CDR1 as MDHEN and CDR2 as SYDVKM. V was clipped by 2 bases and J by 8 bases, with 6 bases between them. This CDR3 is built from 11 residues. CDR3 protein: CASSLRQEAFF. CDR3 nucleotide sequence: TGTGCCAGCAGTTTACGACAGGAAGCTTTCTTT.

The chain carries TRBV2 and TRBJ2-4; D might be TRBD2 (6 bases). This CDR3 spans 13 amino acids. V was clipped by 8 bases and J by 9 bases, with 17 bases between them. From germline, CDR1 is SNHLY and CDR2 FYNNEI. The CDR3 coding sequence is TGTGCCAGCGCCACCCTCCGGGAGAGCATTCAGTACTTC. Its protein is CASATLRESIQYF. The full variable domain, with the rest looked up from reference TRBV2 and TRBJ2-4, is EPEVTQTPSHQVTQMGQEVILRCVPISNHLYFYWYRQILGQKVEFLVSFYNNEISEKSEIFDDQFSVERPDGSNFTLKIRSTKLEDSAMYFCASATLRESIQYFGAGTRLSVL.

This clone was detected only a few times. The chain employs TRBV7-9 and TRBJ1-1, with TRBD1 matching over 8 bases. This CDR3 has 13 residues. Per the germline V gene, CDR1 is SEHNR and CDR2 is FQNEAQ (reference sequence). The trim removed 2 bases at V and 11 bases at J, leaving 7 bases unmatched. The CDR3, as DNA: TGTGCCAGCAGCTTAAATGCAGGGGGCCTGGCTTTCTTT. It yields the protein CASSLNAGGLAFF. Variable domain in full (rest from reference TRBV7-9 and TRBJ1-1): DTGVSQNPRHKITKRGQNVTFRCDPISEHNRLYWYRQTLGQGPEFLTYFQNEAQLEKSRLLSDRFSAERPKGSFSTLEIQRTEQGDSAMYLCASSLNAGGLAFFGQGTRLTVV.

The chain joins TRBV6-1 to TRBJ1-1, with unresolved D. V was clipped by 11 bases and J by 1 base, with 17 bases between them. The germline gives CDR1 MNHNS, CDR2 SASEGT. The CDR3 spans 14 residues. This CDR3 is CASSRAKENTEAFF. The CDR3, as DNA: TGTGCCTCCTCGAGGGCGAAGGAGAACACTGAAGCTTTCTTT.

This chain joins TRBV6-5 and TRBJ1-1, with a possible D match to TRBD1 (6 bases). V shed 8 bases and J shed 7 bases, with 17 bases lying between them. The V gene's germline CDR1 is MNHEY and CDR2 SVGAGI. The CDR3 is made up of 13 amino acids. Here the CDR3 reads CASRRWTDDEAFF. DNA for the CDR3: TGTGCCAGCCGTCGATGGACAGACGATGAAGCTTTCTTT.

This chain links TRBV5-4 with TRBJ2-2; 15 bases align to TRBD2. The CDR3 covers 18 residues. The germline V gene encodes CDR1 SGHNT and CDR2 YYREEE (reference sequence). The junction had 4 bases not matched to a gene; V was cut back by 0 bases and J by 4 bases. CDR3 coding DNA: TGTGCCAGCAGCTTGGGGACTAGCGGGGGGGCCTTCACCGGGGAGCTGTTTTTT. This sequence encodes CASSLGTSGGAFTGELFF.

The chain couples TRBV9 to TRBJ1-1; perhaps TRBD1 as D (5 bases). Germline V gene sequence: CDR1 SGDLS, CDR2 YYNGEE. This CDR3 region has 13 residues. V shed 4 bases and J shed 3 bases, with 10 bases lying between them. DNA of the CDR3: TGTGCCAGCAGCCCCAGACAGTACACTGAAGCTTTCTTT. Translated: CASSPRQYTEAFF.

The chain has TRBV5-1 and TRBJ2-7; 9 nucleotides align to TRBD1. The V gene's germline CDR1 is SGHRS and CDR2 YFSETQ. The CDR3 covers 16 residues. Trimming took 0 bases from V and 6 from J; bases not matched to a gene: 10. In DNA, the CDR3 is TGCGCCAGCAGCTTGGCCTGGGGACAGGGAATCTCCGAGCAGTACTTC. This sequence encodes CASSLAWGQGISEQYF.